Below, one TCR beta chain is given with its context. Which antigen it targets is not known. One base away there is no much larger clone; base qualities are not given. CDR1 and CDR2, per the germline V gene, are SGHRS and YFSETQ. The cysteine opens and the phenylalanine closes a CDR3 of 16 amino acids. Just CDR3 DNA is preserved here, 48 bases in frame from base 1. V ends up 1 base short and J 7 bases short, with an unmatched junction base count of 8. These data belong to a study of intratumoral heterogeneity in liver cancer. Regarding the research as a whole: In the full roughly 15-patient cohort, the median age was around 57 years and the majority of patients were male. To investigate intratumor heterogeneity, the study integrated RNA-seq, DNA sequencing, TCR-seq and SNP array data drawn from multiple regions of hepatocellular carcinoma specimens. The full cohort included around 72 multiregional samples from approximately 14 HCC patients, consisting of fewer than 55 tumoral regions and about 20 adjacent nontumoral regions.

Early-stage hepatocellular carcinoma was present in all patients, and no therapy was administered to any patient before surgical resection. The sampled areas showed no macroscopic signs of necrosis or hemorrhage. In two patients, TCR sequencing (ImmunoSeq) was performed on multiple regions. Frozen resection tissue samples were collected at least 1 cm apart from each other. Samples with the label N were taken from nontumoral liver tissue next to the tumor. Genomic DNA was extracted from bulk tissue using the DNeasy blood and tissue kit. What the authors observed across the whole study: The authors noted a relatively low number of patients and under-sampled tumor-infiltrating lymphocyte representation as limitations.

Using the immunoSEQ assay, the TCR beta chain CDR3 regions were sequenced from genomic DNA. Rearranged VDJ segments were amplified with primers that anneal to V and J segments. Regarding the original processing steps: Clonality and richness metrics were computed with the ImmunoSeq Analyzer software. To find clones with differing abundance between regions, Fisher's exact test was applied together with a beta-binomial method for extra stringency. Entries here come from immuneACCESS through TCRdb and include only in-frame sequences with V and J called. Some clones fail to appear in such tables; in the studies checked, an unresolved V gene covers under half of the shortfall, and the cause of the remainder is unknown. That table is the source of V, J and clone size, and D and trimming were worked out from the DNA. Within this sample are thousands of clones, with 68% of them counted one time only. 22% of the sample is held by the ten biggest clonotypes.

The receptor was isolated from a man aged 65 to 85 with hepatocellular carcinoma. The chain is assembled from TRBV5-1 and TRBJ1-4; the junction holds 9 bases that match TRBD1. The material was tumor-adjacent normal tissue, obtained before any cancer treatment. The encoded CDR3 is CASSLQGQGGSEKLFF. At the DNA level, the sequence is TGCGCCAGCAGCTTGCAGGGACAGGGAGGAAGTGAAAAACTGTTTTTT.